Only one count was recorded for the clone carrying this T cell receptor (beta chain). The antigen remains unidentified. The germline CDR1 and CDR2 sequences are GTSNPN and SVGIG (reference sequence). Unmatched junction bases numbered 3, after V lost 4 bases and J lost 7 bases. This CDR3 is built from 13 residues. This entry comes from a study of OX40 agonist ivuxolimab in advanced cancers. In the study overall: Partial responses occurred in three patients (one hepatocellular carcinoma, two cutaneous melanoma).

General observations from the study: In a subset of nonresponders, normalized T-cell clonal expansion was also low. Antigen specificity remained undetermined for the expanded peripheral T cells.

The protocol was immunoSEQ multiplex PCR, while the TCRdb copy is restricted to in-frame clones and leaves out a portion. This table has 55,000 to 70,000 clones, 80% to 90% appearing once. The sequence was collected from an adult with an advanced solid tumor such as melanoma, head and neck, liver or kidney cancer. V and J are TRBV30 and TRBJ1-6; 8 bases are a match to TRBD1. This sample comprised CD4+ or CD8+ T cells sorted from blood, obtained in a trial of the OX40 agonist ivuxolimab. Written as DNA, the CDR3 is TGTGCCTGGAAGGGACAGGAAAATTCACCCCTCCACTTT. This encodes CAWKGQENSPLHF.